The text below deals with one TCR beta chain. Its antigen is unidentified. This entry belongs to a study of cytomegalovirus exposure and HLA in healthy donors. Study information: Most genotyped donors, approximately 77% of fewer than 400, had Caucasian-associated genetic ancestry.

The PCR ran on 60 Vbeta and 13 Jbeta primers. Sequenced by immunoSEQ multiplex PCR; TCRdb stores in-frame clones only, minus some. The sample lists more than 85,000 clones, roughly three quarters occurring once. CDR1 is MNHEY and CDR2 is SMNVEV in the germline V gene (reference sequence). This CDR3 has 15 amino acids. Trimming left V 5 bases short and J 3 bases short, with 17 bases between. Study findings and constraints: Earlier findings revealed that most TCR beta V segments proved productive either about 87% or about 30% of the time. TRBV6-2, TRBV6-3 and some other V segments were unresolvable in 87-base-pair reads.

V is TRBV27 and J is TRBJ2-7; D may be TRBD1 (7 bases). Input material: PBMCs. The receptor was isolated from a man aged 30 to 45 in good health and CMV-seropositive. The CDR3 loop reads CASSPSAGGNYEQYF. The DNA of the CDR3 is TGTGCCAGCAGTCCAAGTGCAGGGGGGAACTACGAGCAGTACTTC.